Below are 27 T cell receptor beta chains sequenced from a single sample in a study of post-analysis software for immune sequencing data. Study conclusions and caveats: In patients, roughly five TRBV segments were more frequent than in controls, with TRBV5-6, TRBV5-1 and TRBV20-1 among them.

The antigens of these receptors remain unknown. Unique-molecular-identifier-tagged TCR beta cDNA libraries were used. One entry per CDR3 protein, called by TCRdb with MiXCR from the PCR reads. Of about 820,000 distinct CDR3 sequences in the sample, about 53% were seen once. Sequencing used blood. The receptors stem from a girl aged 10 to 17 with multiple sclerosis.

The V gene is TRBV6-2 or TRBV6-3, the J gene TRBJ2-4, with TRBD2 matching over 9 bases. This CDR3 is built from 16 residues. Germline V gene sequence: CDR1 MNHEY, CDR2 SVGEGT. The CDR3 DNA follows: TGTATGGTCGCGGGAGGGCCCTATCAGGCCAAAAACATTCAGTACTTC. It specifies CMVAGGPYQAKNIQYF.

This clonotype turned up a few times. This rearrangement joins TRBV18 to TRBJ2-3; D is uncertain. CDR3 length equals 14 residues. CDR1 is KGHSH, CDR2 LQKENI, per germline. With 3 bases removed from V and 3 bases from J, the gap between germline ends came to 10 bases. The DNA for the CDR3 is TGTGCCAGCTCACCTCTGCCTCAGACAGATACGCAGTATTTT. Its protein product is CASSPLPQTDTQYF.

The V and J genes are TRBV20-1 and TRBJ1-2, with D uncertain. CDR1 and CDR2 from the germline V gene are DFQATT and SNEGSKA (reference sequence). The CDR3 is 13 residues long. Deletions cut 3 bases from V and 5 bases from J, with 13 bases between. The CDR3 is CSASPPLMYGYTF. The DNA of the CDR3 is TGCAGTGCTAGTCCCCCACTTATGTATGGCTACACCTTC.

This chain uses TRBV20-1 with TRBJ2-1, with D perhaps given as TRBD1 or TRBD2 (5 bases each). Germline V CDR1 and CDR2: DFQATT, SNEGSKA (reference sequence). Trimming removed 6 bases from V and 6 bases from J, with 15 bases in between. This CDR3 spans 13 amino acids. CDR3 sequence: CSATGTILNEQFF. The CDR3 DNA is TGCAGTGCCACCGGGACCATCCTCAATGAGCAGTTCTTC.

The gene calls are TRBV29-1 and TRBJ1-2, with TRBD1 matching over 7 bases. The junction had 8 bases not matched to a gene; V was cut back by 7 bases and J by 3 bases. The CDR3 is 13 amino acids. CDR1 is SQVTM, CDR2 ANQGSEA, per germline. CDR3 coding DNA: TGCAGCGCTAAGGGGACAGACCACTATGGCTACACCTTC. Amino acids: CSAKGTDHYGYTF.

This chain links TRBV20-1 with TRBJ1-1, with a weak D call TRBD1 (5 bases). The CDR3 has 13 amino acids. Trimming took 0 bases from V and 0 from J, leaving 5 bases between them. Germline CDR1 DFQATT, CDR2 SNEGSKA (reference sequence). The CDR3 loop reads CSAREDMNTEAFF. The CDR3 DNA sequence: TGCAGTGCTAGAGAGGACATGAACACTGAAGCTTTCTTT.

This chain connects TRBV10-3 to TRBJ2-2, with 11 bases fitting TRBD1. The CDR3 has 14 amino acids. From germline, CDR1 is ENHRY and CDR2 SYGVKD. J lost 4 bases, V lost 10 bases, and 5 bases had no gene match. The CDR3 loop is CATGTGGITGELFF. The CDR3, as DNA: TGTGCCACCGGGACAGGGGGTATCACCGGGGAGCTGTTTTTT.

CDR3 loop: CASSANPGRLNTEAFF. DNA for the CDR3: TGCGCCAGCAGCGCTAACCCGGGACGGCTGAACACTGAAGCTTTCTTT. The chain has TRBV5-1 and TRBJ1-1; D possibly corresponds to TRBD1 (5 bases). CDR1 is SGHRS, CDR2 YFSETQ, per germline. The CDR3 runs to 16 residues. Trimming took off 4 bases at V and 0 bases at J, with 16 bases between the two ends.

The chain links TRBV5-1 to TRBJ2-7, with TRBD1 matching over 9 bases. Germline V gene lookup returns CDR1 SGHRS and CDR2 YFSETQ. V dropped 7 bases and J dropped 1; count of bases not matched to a gene: 9. The CDR3 extends over 15 amino acids. The CDR3 protein is CASSNRDRASYEQYF. CDR3 DNA sequence: TGCGCCAGCTCAAACCGGGACAGGGCTTCCTACGAGCAGTACTTC.

Only a few counts were recorded for this clonotype. The chain uses TRBV9 and TRBJ2-4; D is perhaps TRBD1 or TRBD2 (6 bases each). This CDR3 region has 15 residues. The germline V and J ends were trimmed by 3 bases and 1 base, with 11 bases remaining between them. Per germline, CDR1 SGDLS and CDR2 YYNGEE. As DNA, the CDR3 is TGTGCCAGCAGCGGGACGGGGGCCGCCAAAAACATTCAGTACTTC. It is translated as CASSGTGAAKNIQYF.

This clonotype has more than one count but fewer than ten. The gene calls are TRBV5-1 and TRBJ2-2, with a possible D match to TRBD1 (6 bases). V gave up 5 bases and J gave up 3 bases, with 14 bases separating them. The CDR3 spans 15 residues. Germline CDR1 and CDR2: SGHRS and YFSETQ. CDR3 residues: CASRRDRPHTGELFF. The DNA of the CDR3 is TGCGCCAGCAGACGTGACAGGCCCCACACCGGGGAGCTGTTTTTT.

In DNA, the CDR3 is TGTGCCAGCAGCTTAGTAGACCCGACTAGCGGGAGCGAAGATACGCAGTATTTT. Amino acid sequence: CASSLVDPTSGSEDTQYF. The gene calls are TRBV11-2 and TRBJ2-3; TRBD2 matches 12 bases. V gave up 1 base and J gave up 5 bases; unmatched junction bases: 10. The CDR3 loop spans 18 amino acids. The V gene's germline CDR1 is SGHAT and CDR2 FQNNGV.

The chain recombines TRBV20-1 with TRBJ2-5; 12 positions match TRBD2. V shed 1 base and J 1 base; nucleotides not matched to a gene: 1. The CDR3 loop spans 15 amino acids. Germline CDR1 reads DFQATT; CDR2 reads SNEGSKA (reference sequence). The CDR3 DNA follows: TGCAGTGCTAGAGGACTAGCGGGGGCCCAAGAGACCCAGTACTTC. Its translation: CSARGLAGAQETQYF.

V is TRBV3-1 and J is TRBJ1-2; 9 nucleotides agree with TRBD1. The CDR3 covers 18 residues. The V gene's germline CDR1 is LGHDT and CDR2 YNNKEL (reference sequence). The trim removed 4 bases at V and 1 base at J, leaving 13 bases unmatched. CDR3 sequence: CASSRARQGGVGNYGYTF. CDR3 nucleotides: TGTGCCAGCAGCCGAGCGAGACAGGGGGGTGTAGGTAACTATGGCTACACCTTC.

The rearrangement joins TRBV7-9 to TRBJ2-4; either TRBD1 or TRBD2 may fit D (5 bases each). The end of the DNA fits TRBJ2-7 better, so the J call may be wrong. The germline gives CDR1 SEHNR, CDR2 FQNEAQ (reference sequence). CDR3 length equals 15 residues. The chain's CDR3 is CASSLAPAGSYEQYF. The DNA of the CDR3 is TGTGCCAGCAGCTTAGCCCCGGCAGGGAGCTACGAGCAGTACTTC.

V gene TRBV2 combines with J gene TRBJ2-7; 10 bases are shared with TRBD1. Matching the DNA end better, TRBJ2-5 makes the J call doubtful. Germline loops: CDR1 SNHLY, CDR2 FYNNEI. CDR3 size: 15 residues. The CDR3 DNA follows: TGTGCCAGCACGCCAGTGACAGGGGGCACGGAGACCCAGTACTTC. Translation: CASTPVTGGTETQYF.

This clonotype has a handful of counts. This chain links TRBV20-1 with TRBJ2-7, with D perhaps assigned TRBD1 or TRBD2 (6 bases each). Germline V gene data show CDR1 as DFQATT and CDR2 as SNEGSKA (reference sequence). V gave up 6 bases and J gave up 0 bases, with 15 bases separating them. There are 14 residues in the CDR3. The CDR3 here is CSAQRRGVSYEQYF. The CDR3 DNA sequence: TGCAGTGCCCAACGGAGGGGGGTCTCCTACGAGCAGTACTTC.

This clonotype came up a few times. This chain uses TRBV14 with TRBJ2-7; 9 positions agree with TRBD2. The junction had 2 bases not matched to a gene; V was cut back by 2 bases and J by 6 bases. Germline CDR1 and CDR2: SGHDN and FVKESK. This CDR3 has 13 amino acids. Here the CDR3 reads CASSQLAGREQYF. CDR3 nucleotide sequence: TGTGCCAGCAGCCAACTAGCGGGACGCGAGCAGTACTTC.

The rearrangement uses TRBV6-1 and TRBJ2-3; D is uncertain. The CDR3 has 13 residues. Trimming shortened V by 1 base and J by 2 bases, and 4 bases separated the two germline ends. Germline CDR1 MNHNS, CDR2 SASEGT. The CDR3 is CASSEGITDTQYF. CDR3 sequence (DNA): TGTGCCAGCAGTGAAGGAATCACAGATACGCAGTATTTT.

The rearrangement links TRBV29-1 to TRBJ2-5; perhaps TRBD1 as D (5 bases). Germline CDR1 and CDR2: SQVTM and ANQGSEA. Deletions cut 3 bases from V and 4 bases from J, with 12 bases between. CDR3 length: 13 amino acids. CDR3 coding DNA: TGCAGCGTTGATTGGTCAGGGTTAGAGACCCAGTACTTC. Translation gives CSVDWSGLETQYF.

The chain joins TRBV3-1 to TRBJ2-5, with a tentative D call TRBD2 (5 bases). The DNA matches TRBJ2-7 better at its end, which makes the J call doubtful. Germline-derived CDR1 and CDR2 are LGHDT and YNNKEL (reference sequence). The length of the CDR3 is 13 residues. CDR3 loop: CASSLRLGAEQYF. CDR3 sequence (DNA): TGTGCCAGCAGCCTACGGCTGGGAGCCGAGCAGTACTTC.

This chain uses TRBV20-1 with TRBJ2-7; 9 bases fit TRBD1. V lost 2 bases, J lost 2 bases, and 4 bases stayed unmatched. CDR1 is DFQATT and CDR2 is SNEGSKA in the germline V gene (reference sequence). CDR3 length: 14 residues. CDR3: CSARRGQGPYEQYF. The CDR3 DNA reads TGCAGTGCTAGAAGGGGACAGGGCCCCTACGAGCAGTACTTC.

This chain links TRBV7-9 with TRBJ2-5; 8 bases line up with TRBD2. The CDR3 length is 13 residues. V lost 11 bases, J lost 7 bases, and 12 bases stayed unmatched. Germline V gene sequence: CDR1 SEHNR, CDR2 FQNEAQ (reference sequence). CDR3 sequence: CAARTGGSRTQYF. In DNA form, the CDR3 reads TGTGCCGCCAGGACGGGGGGGTCGAGGACCCAGTACTTC.

The V gene is TRBV12-3 or TRBV12-4, the J gene TRBJ2-7; tentatively, D is TRBD1 (5 bases). The CDR3 has 14 amino acids. Trimming stripped 4 bases from V and 3 bases from J, with 13 bases between. The CDR3 sequence: CASSSFGRVYEQYF. CDR3 DNA sequence: TGTGCCAGCAGTTCCTTCGGCAGGGTCTACGAGCAGTACTTC.

V usage is TRBV7-9 and J usage is TRBJ2-5; 9 nucleotides align to TRBD1. The germline CDR1 and CDR2 sequences are SEHNR and FQNEAQ (reference sequence). The CDR3 length is 14 residues. V lost 7 bases and J lost 4; bases outside the gene matches: 7. The CDR3 sequence is CASKSGTGTETQYF. CDR3 in DNA: TGTGCCAGCAAATCCGGGACAGGGACAGAGACCCAGTACTTC.

V is TRBV7-8 and J is TRBJ2-1, with D possibly TRBD2 on 5 matching bases. CDR1 SGHVS and CDR2 FQNEAQ come from the germline V gene. CDR3 size: 11 residues. V lost 5 bases and J lost 10, with 9 bases in between. CDR3 nucleotide sequence: TGTGCCAGCAGCCCCTCGGGGGAGCAGTTCTTC. Encoded protein: CASSPSGEQFF.

J is TRBJ2-3 and V is TRBV20-1; no clear D. The CDR3 runs to 14 residues. Germline CDR1 and CDR2: DFQATT and SNEGSKA (reference sequence). V shed 6 bases and J shed 2 bases, with 15 bases lying between them. The CDR3 DNA is TGCAGTGCGGTGTGGTTGCGAGACACAGATACGCAGTATTTT. Amino acids: CSAVWLRDTDTQYF.